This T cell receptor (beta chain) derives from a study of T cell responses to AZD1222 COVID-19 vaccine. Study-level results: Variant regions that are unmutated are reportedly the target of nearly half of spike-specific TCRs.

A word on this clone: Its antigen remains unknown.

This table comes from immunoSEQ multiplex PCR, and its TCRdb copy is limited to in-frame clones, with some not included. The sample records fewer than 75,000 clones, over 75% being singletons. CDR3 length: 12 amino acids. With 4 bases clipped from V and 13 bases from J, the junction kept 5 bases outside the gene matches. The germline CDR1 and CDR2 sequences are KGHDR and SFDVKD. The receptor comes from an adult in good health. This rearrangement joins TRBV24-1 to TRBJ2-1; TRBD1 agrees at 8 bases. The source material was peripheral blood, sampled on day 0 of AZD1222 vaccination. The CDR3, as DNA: TGTGCCACCAGTGACAGGGGGCCTAGCCAGTTCTTC. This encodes CATSDRGPSQFF.